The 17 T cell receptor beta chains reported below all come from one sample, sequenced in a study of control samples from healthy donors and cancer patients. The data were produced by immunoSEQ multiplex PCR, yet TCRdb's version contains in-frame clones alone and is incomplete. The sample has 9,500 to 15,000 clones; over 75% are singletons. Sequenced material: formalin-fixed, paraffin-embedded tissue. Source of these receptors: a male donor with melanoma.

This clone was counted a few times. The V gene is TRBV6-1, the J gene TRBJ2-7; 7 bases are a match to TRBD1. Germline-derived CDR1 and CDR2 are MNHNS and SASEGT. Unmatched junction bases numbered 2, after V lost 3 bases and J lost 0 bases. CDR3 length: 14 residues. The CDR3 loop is CASSEGQSSYEQYF. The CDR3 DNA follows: TGTGCCAGCAGTGAGGGACAGAGCTCCTACGAGCAGTACTTC.

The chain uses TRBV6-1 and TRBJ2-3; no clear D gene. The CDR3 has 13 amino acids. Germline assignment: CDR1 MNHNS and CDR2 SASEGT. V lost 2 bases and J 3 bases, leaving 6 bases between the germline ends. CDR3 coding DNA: TGTGCCAGCAGTGAACAGCGTACAGATACGCAGTATTTT. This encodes CASSEQRTDTQYF.

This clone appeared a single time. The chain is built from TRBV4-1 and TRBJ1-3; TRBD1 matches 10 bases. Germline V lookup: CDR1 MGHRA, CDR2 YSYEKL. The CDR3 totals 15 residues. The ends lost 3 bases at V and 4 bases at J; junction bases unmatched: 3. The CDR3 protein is CASSQGQGNGNTIYF. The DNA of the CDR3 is TGCGCCAGCAGCCAGGGACAGGGGAACGGAAACACCATATATTTT.

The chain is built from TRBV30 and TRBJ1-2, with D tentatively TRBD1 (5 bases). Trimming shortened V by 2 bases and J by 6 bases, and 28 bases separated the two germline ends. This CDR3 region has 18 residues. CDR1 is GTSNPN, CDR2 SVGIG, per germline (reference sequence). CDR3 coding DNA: TGTGCCTGGAGTTCCCGACCCCTTTACGACAGTTGGAACAATGGCTACACCTTC. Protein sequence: CAWSSRPLYDSWNNGYTF.

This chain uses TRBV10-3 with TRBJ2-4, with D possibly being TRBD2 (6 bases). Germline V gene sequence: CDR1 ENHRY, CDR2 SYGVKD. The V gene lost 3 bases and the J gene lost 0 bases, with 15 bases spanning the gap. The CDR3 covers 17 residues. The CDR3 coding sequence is TGTGCCATCAGTGAAGGTCGGGAGATTCTAGCCAAAAACATTCAGTACTTC. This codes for CAISEGREILAKNIQYF.

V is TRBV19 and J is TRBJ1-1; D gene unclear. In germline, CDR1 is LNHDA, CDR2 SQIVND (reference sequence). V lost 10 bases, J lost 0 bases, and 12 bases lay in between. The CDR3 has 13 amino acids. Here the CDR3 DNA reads TGTGCCACGGAAAACAGTTTGAACACTGAAGCTTTCTTT. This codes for CATENSLNTEAFF.

The CDR3 sequence is CASSQAIRDGTGELFF. The CDR3 coding sequence is TGTGCCAGCAGCCAAGCCATTAGGGACGGCACCGGGGAGCTGTTTTTT. The chain is built from TRBV4-2 and TRBJ2-2, with D perhaps matching TRBD1 or TRBD2 (5 bases each). Trimming cost V 1 base and J 4 bases, with 13 bases left between them. CDR3 length: 16 amino acids. Germline-derived CDR1 and CDR2 are LGHNA and YNFKEQ.

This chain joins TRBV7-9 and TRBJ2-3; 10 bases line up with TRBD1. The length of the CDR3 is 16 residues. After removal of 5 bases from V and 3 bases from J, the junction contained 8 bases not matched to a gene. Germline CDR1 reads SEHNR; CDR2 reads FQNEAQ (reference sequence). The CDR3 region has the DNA TGTGCCAGCAGCCCCCCGGGGACAGGGGCGACAGATACGCAGTATTTT. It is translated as CASSPPGTGATDTQYF.

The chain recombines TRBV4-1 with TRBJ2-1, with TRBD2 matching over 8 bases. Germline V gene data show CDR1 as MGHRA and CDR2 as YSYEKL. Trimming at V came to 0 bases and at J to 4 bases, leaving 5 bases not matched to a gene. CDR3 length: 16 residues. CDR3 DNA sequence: TGCGCCAGCAGCCAAGAATGGACTAGCACTTACAATGAGCAGTTCTTC. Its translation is CASSQEWTSTYNEQFF.

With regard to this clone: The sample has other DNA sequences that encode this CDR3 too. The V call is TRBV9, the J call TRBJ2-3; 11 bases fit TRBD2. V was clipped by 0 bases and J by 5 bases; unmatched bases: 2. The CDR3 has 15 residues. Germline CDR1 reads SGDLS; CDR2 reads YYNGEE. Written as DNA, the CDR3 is TGTGCCAGCAGCGTAGGTGGACTAGCGGGAGATACGCAGTATTTT. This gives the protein CASSVGGLAGDTQYF.

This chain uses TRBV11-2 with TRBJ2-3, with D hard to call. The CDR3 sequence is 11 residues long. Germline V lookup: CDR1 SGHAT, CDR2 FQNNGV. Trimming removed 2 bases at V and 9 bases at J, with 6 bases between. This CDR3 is CASSLMWTQYF. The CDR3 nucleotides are TGTGCCAGCAGCTTAATGTGGACGCAGTATTTT.

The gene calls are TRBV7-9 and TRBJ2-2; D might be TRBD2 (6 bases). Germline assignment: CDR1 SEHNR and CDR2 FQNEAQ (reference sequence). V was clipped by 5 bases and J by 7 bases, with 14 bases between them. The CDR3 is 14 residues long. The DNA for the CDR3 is TGTGCCAGCAGCCCCCGACTAGATGGCGGGGAGCTGTTTTTT. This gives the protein CASSPRLDGGELFF. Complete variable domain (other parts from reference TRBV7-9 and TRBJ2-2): DTGVSQNPRHKITKRGQNVTFRCDPISEHNRLYWYRQTLGQGPEFLTYFQNEAQLEKSRLLSDRFSAERPKGSFSTLEIQRTEQGDSAMYLCASSPRLDGGELFFGEGSRLTVL.

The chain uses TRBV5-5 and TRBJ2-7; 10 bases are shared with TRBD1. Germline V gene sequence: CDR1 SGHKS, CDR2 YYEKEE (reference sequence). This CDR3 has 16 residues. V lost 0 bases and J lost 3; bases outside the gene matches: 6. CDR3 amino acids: CASSLAGGQGNYEQYV. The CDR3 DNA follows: TGTGCCAGCAGCTTGGCCGGGGGACAGGGGAACTACGAGCAGTACGTC.

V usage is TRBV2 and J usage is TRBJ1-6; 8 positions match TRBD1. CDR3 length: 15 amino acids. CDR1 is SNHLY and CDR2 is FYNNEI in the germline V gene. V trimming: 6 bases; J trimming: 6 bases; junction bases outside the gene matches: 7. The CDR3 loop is CASSLGQGFNSPLHF. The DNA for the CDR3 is TGTGCCAGCAGCCTTGGACAGGGATTTAATTCACCCCTCCACTTT.

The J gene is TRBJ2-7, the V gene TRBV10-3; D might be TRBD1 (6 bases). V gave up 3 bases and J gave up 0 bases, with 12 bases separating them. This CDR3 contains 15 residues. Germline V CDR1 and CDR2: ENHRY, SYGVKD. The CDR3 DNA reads TGTGCCATCAGTGAAAGGGGGTCTTCCTCCTACGAGCAGTACTTC. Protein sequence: CAISERGSSSYEQYF.

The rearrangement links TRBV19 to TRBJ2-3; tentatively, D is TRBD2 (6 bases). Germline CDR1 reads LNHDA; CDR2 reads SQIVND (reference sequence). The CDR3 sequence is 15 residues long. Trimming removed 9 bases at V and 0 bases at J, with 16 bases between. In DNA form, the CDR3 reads TGTGCCAGCGGGAGAGGACCTTATAGCACAGATACGCAGTATTTT. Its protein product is CASGRGPYSTDTQYF.

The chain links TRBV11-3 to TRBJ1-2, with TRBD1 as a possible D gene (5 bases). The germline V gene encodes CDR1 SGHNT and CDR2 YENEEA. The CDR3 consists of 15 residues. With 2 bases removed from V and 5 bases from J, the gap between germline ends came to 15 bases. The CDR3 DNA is TGTGCCAGCAGCTTATTTTCGGGGGGACCTTATGGCTACACCTTC. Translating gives CASSLFSGGPYGYTF.